The 30 T cell receptor beta chains listed next were all sequenced from one sample in a study of cytomegalovirus exposure and HLA in healthy donors. The study ran its PCR with 60 Vbeta and 13 Jbeta primers. The protocol was immunoSEQ multiplex PCR, while the TCRdb copy is restricted to in-frame clones and leaves out a portion. The profile shows 95,000 to 100,000 clones, over 60% of them singletons. Source material: PBMCs. The receptors originated from a female donor in good health and CMV-seronegative.

This clone was recorded once. The chain couples TRBV4-3 to TRBJ1-1, with D uncertain. V was trimmed by 0 bases and J by 10 bases, leaving 18 bases between them. CDR1 LGHNA and CDR2 YSLEER come from the germline V gene. This CDR3 has 15 amino acids. This CDR3 is CASSQDLSGFMGAFF. CDR3 DNA: TGCGCCAGCAGCCAAGATCTCAGCGGGTTTATGGGAGCTTTCTTT.

The chain joins TRBV4-3 to TRBJ1-2; D gene unclear. V gave up 7 bases and J gave up 4 bases, with 16 bases separating them. Per germline, CDR1 LGHNA and CDR2 YSLEER. The CDR3 has 14 residues. The CDR3: CASTQLLKPYGYTF. In DNA, the CDR3 is TGCGCCAGCACCCAGCTACTAAAACCCTATGGCTACACCTTC.

In nucleotides, the CDR3 is TGTGCCAGCACTGTCCGGGGGGGCATTAACTATGGCTACACCTTC. This sequence encodes CASTVRGGINYGYTF. This chain links TRBV6-5 with TRBJ1-2, with D maybe TRBD1 (6 bases). Germline loops: CDR1 MNHEY, CDR2 SVGAGI. Trimming left V 7 bases short and J 1 base short, with 16 bases between. CDR3 size: 15 residues.

The genes are TRBV7-9 and TRBJ2-7; 10 nucleotides align to TRBD2. The junction had 1 base not matched to a gene; V was cut back by 1 base and J by 1 base. CDR3 length: 15 amino acids. From germline, CDR1 is SEHNR and CDR2 FQNEAQ (reference sequence). The CDR3 sequence is CASSLEAGGSYEQYF. CDR3 nucleotides: TGTGCCAGCAGCTTAGAAGCGGGAGGGTCCTACGAGCAGTACTTC.

CDR3 nucleotides: TGTGCCAGCAGCTTAAACTCAGGGGGCAACACTGAAGCTTTCTTT. It encodes CASSLNSGGNTEAFF. The rearrangement joins TRBV7-6 to TRBJ1-1; 8 bases align to TRBD1. This CDR3 is built from 15 residues. CDR1 and CDR2 from the germline V gene are SGHVS and FNYEAQ. J was trimmed by 2 bases and V by 2 bases; bases with no gene match: 4.

This chain uses TRBV2 with TRBJ2-1, with 9 nucleotides matching TRBD1. Germline CDR1 reads SNHLY; CDR2 reads FYNNEI. V gave up 6 bases and J gave up 3 bases; unmatched junction bases: 6. The CDR3 has 15 residues. The CDR3 bases are TGTGCCAGCAGACCGGGACAGGGATACTACAATGAGCAGTTCTTC. This translates into CASRPGQGYYNEQFF.

V and J are TRBV19 and TRBJ2-7; possibly TRBD2 for D (6 bases). CDR1 is LNHDA, CDR2 SQIVND, per germline (reference sequence). V was pared by 2 bases and J by 6 bases, with 20 bases between. The CDR3 is 16 amino acids. The CDR3 nucleotides read TGTGCCAGTAGTATATCATCAAGGGGACTCCTCTCCGAGCAGTACTTC. Translation gives CASSISSRGLLSEQYF. Supplemented by reference TRBV19 and TRBJ2-7, the full variable domain reads DGGITQSPKYLFRKEGQNVTLSCEQNLNHDAMYWYRQDPGQGLRLIYYSQIVNDFQKGDIAEGYSVSREKKESFPLTVTSAQKNPTAFYLCASSISSRGLLSEQYFGPGTRLTVT.

This clone has just a few counts. The chain is built from TRBV18 and TRBJ1-2; 7 bases fit TRBD1. The CDR3 contains 14 residues. Per the germline V gene, CDR1 is KGHSH and CDR2 is LQKENI. With V trimmed by 8 bases and J by 2 bases, 8 bases remained unmatched. The CDR3 DNA is TGTGCCAGCCTAGCGGGACAGACAAACTATGGCTACACCTTC. Its translation is CASLAGQTNYGYTF.

This clone was seen only a few times. This chain uses TRBV7-2 with TRBJ1-6; TRBD1 is a possible D gene (6 bases). The CDR3 totals 16 residues. V gave up 2 bases and J gave up 9 bases, with 17 bases separating them. Germline V gives CDR1 SGHTA, CDR2 FQGNSA. The CDR3 loop is CASSLRAGGGSSPLHF. DNA for the CDR3: TGTGCCAGCAGCTTAAGGGCGGGAGGGGGGTCTTCACCCCTCCACTTT.

For the CDR3, the DNA is TGTGCCAGCAGCTTTGGTGGACAGGCTAACTATGGCTACACCTTC. Its translation is CASSFGGQANYGYTF. The chain is built from TRBV11-2 and TRBJ1-2, with TRBD1 matching 7 bases. The V gene end was trimmed by 3 bases and the J gene end by 0 bases; junction bases not matched to a gene: 4. CDR1 and CDR2 from the germline V gene are SGHAT and FQNNGV. There are 15 residues in the CDR3.

The chain carries TRBV7-6 and TRBJ2-5; TRBD2 matches 12 bases. The tail of the sequence fits TRBJ2-7 better, so the J call may be wrong. CDR1 is SGHVS, CDR2 FNYEAQ, per germline. This CDR3 comprises 17 residues. The CDR3 sequence is CASSLTTGLAGGYEQYF. The CDR3 region has the DNA TGTGCCAGCAGCTTGACGACTGGTCTAGCGGGAGGGTACGAGCAGTACTTC.

The rearrangement links TRBV19 to TRBJ2-1; a possible D gene is TRBD1 (5 bases). CDR3 length equals 14 residues. Per germline, CDR1 LNHDA and CDR2 SQIVND (reference sequence). The V gene lost 0 bases and the J gene lost 8 bases, with 11 bases spanning the gap. Here the CDR3 reads CASSIEAGSDEQFF. For the CDR3, the DNA is TGTGCCAGTAGTATAGAGGCAGGGTCAGATGAGCAGTTCTTC.

The chain links TRBV7-2 to TRBJ1-1, with 11 bases aligning to TRBD1. Per germline, CDR1 SGHTA and CDR2 FQGNSA. The CDR3 consists of 16 residues. With 2 bases clipped from V and 4 bases from J, the junction kept 6 bases outside the gene matches. Here the CDR3 DNA reads TGTGCCAGCAGCTTAAGGGGGGGGACAGGGGGCACTGAAGCTTTCTTT. This translates into CASSLRGGTGGTEAFF.

The rearrangement uses TRBV6-6 and TRBJ1-2; 8 bases are shared with TRBD1. Germline trimming cut 1 base from V and 4 bases from J; bases unmatched to any gene: 2. Per the germline V gene, CDR1 is MNHNY and CDR2 is SVGAGI (reference sequence). CDR3 size: 14 residues. CDR3 in amino acids: CASSYYRGSYGYTF. CDR3 sequence (DNA): TGTGCCAGCAGTTACTACAGGGGGTCCTATGGCTACACCTTC.

Details on this clone: A read error may produce the germline difference seen at one junction end. V usage is TRBV7-9 and J usage is TRBJ2-3; 8 bases agree with TRBD1. Germline V gives CDR1 SEHNR, CDR2 FQNEAQ (reference sequence). The CDR3 consists of 16 residues. CDR3 sequence reads: CSSSLRQGLRTDTQYF. CDR3 coding DNA: TGTTCCAGCAGCCTCCGACAGGGGTTAAGGACAGATACGCAGTATTTT.

The V and J genes are TRBV7-9 and TRBJ2-3; 11 positions agree with TRBD1. The CDR3 has 15 amino acids. V shed 5 bases and J 3 bases; nucleotides not matched to a gene: 4. Germline values: CDR1 SEHNR, CDR2 FQNEAQ (reference sequence). Here the CDR3 reads CASSPGTGGTDTQYF. CDR3 sequence (DNA): TGTGCCAGCAGCCCTGGGACAGGGGGTACAGATACGCAGTATTTT.

The rearrangement uses TRBV29-1 and TRBJ1-1; 7 nucleotides line up with TRBD1. Per the germline V gene, CDR1 is SQVTM and CDR2 is ANQGSEA. This CDR3 has 13 amino acids. Trimming cost V 5 bases and J 5 bases; bases outside gene matches: 8. For the CDR3, the DNA is TGCAGCGTTAGTGAGGGGGCTGGGACTGAAGCTTTCTTT. Amino acids: CSVSEGAGTEAFF.

J is TRBJ2-1 and V is TRBV7-3, with 8 bases fitting TRBD2. The CDR3 spans 17 residues. CDR1 and CDR2 from the germline V gene are SGHTA and FQGTGA. V trimming: 1 base; J trimming: 8 bases; junction bases outside the gene matches: 13. CDR3 in DNA: TGTGCCAGCAGCTTAAGGGGCCTAGCGGGCACCTCCGATGAGCAGTTCTTC. Its protein product is CASSLRGLAGTSDEQFF.

This chain joins TRBV19 and TRBJ1-1; the D gene is possibly TRBD1 (5 bases). The CDR3 extends over 15 amino acids. V was trimmed by 4 bases and J by 0 bases, leaving 12 bases between them. The germline gives CDR1 LNHDA, CDR2 SQIVND (reference sequence). CDR3 in amino acids: CASSRPDRMNTEAFF. CDR3 sequence (DNA): TGTGCCAGTAGTAGACCCGACAGAATGAACACTGAAGCTTTCTTT. Variable domain in full (rest from reference TRBV19 and TRBJ1-1): DGGITQSPKYLFRKEGQNVTLSCEQNLNHDAMYWYRQDPGQGLRLIYYSQIVNDFQKGDIAEGYSVSREKKESFPLTVTSAQKNPTAFYLCASSRPDRMNTEAFFGQGTRLTVV.

This clone was seen more than once but under ten times. The chain joins TRBV2 to TRBJ1-5; TRBD1 matches 7 bases. CDR3 length: 12 amino acids. Germline lookup yields CDR1 SNHLY and CDR2 FYNNEI. Trimming at V came to 11 bases and at J to 9 bases, leaving 10 bases not matched to a gene. The CDR3 DNA sequence: TGTGCCGGAGGGACAGACCTTGGGCCCCAGCATTTT. Protein product: CAGGTDLGPQHF.

This chain uses TRBV29-1 with TRBJ2-2; D is ambiguous. This CDR3 region has 15 residues. The V end was cut by 4 bases, the J end by 0 bases, with 12 bases between. The germline V gene has CDR1 SQVTM and CDR2 ANQGSEA. CDR3 nucleotides: TGCAGCGTTGCTTGGCGGCAGCCGAACACCGGGGAGCTGTTTTTT. This codes for CSVAWRQPNTGELFF.

This clone was picked up a small number of times. The rearrangement links TRBV6-1 to TRBJ1-6, with a tentative D call TRBD1 (6 bases). The CDR3 runs 14 residues. With 6 bases removed from V and 8 bases from J, the gap between germline ends came to 14 bases. Germline values: CDR1 MNHNS, CDR2 SASEGT. CDR3 nucleotide sequence: TGTGCCAGCAGCCCGCCGGGACAAGATTCACCCCTCCACTTT. Residues: CASSPPGQDSPLHF.

This chain connects TRBV11-3 to TRBJ2-2; 9 nucleotides line up with TRBD2. Germline trimming cut 2 bases from V and 4 bases from J; bases unmatched to any gene: 5. The CDR3 is made up of 16 amino acids. In germline, CDR1 is SGHNT, CDR2 YENEEA. The CDR3 loop is CASSLSGSGGTGELFF. The CDR3 region has the DNA TGTGCCAGCAGCTTAAGTGGTAGCGGGGGCACCGGGGAGCTGTTTTTT.

The chain recombines TRBV7-3 with TRBJ2-7, with a weak D call TRBD2 (6 bases). The germline V gene has CDR1 SGHTA and CDR2 FQGTGA. Trimming left V 6 bases short and J 7 bases short, with 13 bases between. The CDR3 has 12 amino acids. The CDR3 region is CASSSPAGEQYF. The CDR3 bases are TGTGCCAGCAGTTCTCCTGCGGGAGAGCAGTACTTC.

J is TRBJ1-2 and V is TRBV18; D is perhaps TRBD1 (6 bases). V was cut by 3 bases and J by 0 bases, with 8 bases left in between. Germline V CDR1 and CDR2: KGHSH, LQKENI. This CDR3 has 14 residues. CDR3 residues: CASSPTGANYGYTF. In DNA, the CDR3 is TGTGCCAGCTCACCGACAGGAGCTAACTATGGCTACACCTTC.

V gene TRBV2 combines with J gene TRBJ2-7, with a weak D call TRBD2 (5 bases). The CDR3 runs to 11 residues. V lost 8 bases, J lost 6 bases, and 11 bases lay in between. The germline V gene encodes CDR1 SNHLY and CDR2 FYNNEI. The CDR3, as DNA: TGTGCCAGCGGCCCGGGGTTCGAGCAGTACTTC. Residues: CASGPGFEQYF. The full variable domain, in which reference TRBV2 and TRBJ2-7 provide the parts outside the CDR3, is EPEVTQTPSHQVTQMGQEVILRCVPISNHLYFYWYRQILGQKVEFLVSFYNNEISEKSEIFDDQFSVERPDGSNFTLKIRSTKLEDSAMYFCASGPGFEQYFGPGTRLTVT.

The chain carries TRBV19 and TRBJ1-3, with D possibly being TRBD1 (6 bases). Germline CDR1 is LNHDA and CDR2 is SQIVND (reference sequence). The CDR3 is made up of 17 amino acids. V was clipped by 6 bases and J by 1 base, with 19 bases between them. This chain's CDR3 is CASRRTVPTFSGNTIYF. Here the CDR3 DNA reads TGTGCCAGTAGGAGGACAGTACCTACCTTTTCTGGAAACACCATATATTTT.

The chain combines TRBV7-6 with TRBJ2-2; 11 bases are shared with TRBD2. The germline CDR1 and CDR2 sequences are SGHVS and FNYEAQ. Trimming took 6 bases from V and 0 from J; bases not matched to a gene: 9. CDR3 length equals 18 residues. CDR3: CASRSGTSGIANTGELFF. The CDR3 DNA reads as TGTGCCAGCAGATCCGGGACTAGCGGTATCGCGAACACCGGGGAGCTGTTTTTT.

This clone was detected once. J is TRBJ2-1 and V is TRBV4-3, with TRBD2 as a possible D gene (5 bases). The CDR3 contains 12 residues. Germline assignment: CDR1 LGHNA and CDR2 YSLEER. Trimming took 7 bases from V and 7 from J, leaving 11 bases between them. CDR3 region: CASKDEGNEQFF. The CDR3 nucleotides read TGCGCCAGCAAGGATGAGGGAAATGAGCAGTTCTTC.

This clone turned up a few times. V is TRBV2 and J is TRBJ1-6; a possible D gene is TRBD1 (6 bases). The CDR3 extends over 13 amino acids. Trimming removed 11 bases at V and 7 bases at J, with 15 bases between. CDR1 is SNHLY, CDR2 FYNNEI, per germline. The CDR3 sequence: CAGTGTRNSPLHF. For the CDR3, the DNA is TGTGCCGGCACTGGGACAAGGAATTCACCCCTCCACTTT.